A single sample gave rise to the 18 T cell receptor beta chains below, sequenced in a study of T cells in Graves' hyperthyroidism and ophthalmopathy. Template material for amplifying TCR beta CDR3 regions consisted of RNA transcripts. HTBI primers drove first-round RT-PCR of the TCR CDR3. Via MiXCR, TCRdb re-called the multiplex PCR reads, giving one row per CDR3 protein. The sample has around 570,000 distinct CDR3 sequences; less than 20% are singletons. Input material: blood. All receptors derive from a man between 35 and 55 years old with Graves' ophthalmopathy.

The V call is TRBV20-1, the J call TRBJ2-1; D gene ambiguous. Germline lookup yields CDR1 DFQATT and CDR2 SNEGSKA (reference sequence). The CDR3 runs 15 residues. Trimming stripped 1 base from V and 0 bases from J, with 10 bases between. CDR3 amino acids: CSARAYPSSYNEQFF. The CDR3 coding sequence is TGCAGTGCTAGAGCGTACCCTAGCTCCTACAATGAGCAGTTCTTC.

Only a few counts were recorded for this clonotype. The chain couples TRBV7-9 to TRBJ2-7; perhaps TRBD2 as D (5 bases). The CDR3 has 14 residues. Trimming cost V 5 bases and J 6 bases, with 17 bases left between them. The V gene's germline CDR1 is SEHNR and CDR2 FQNEAQ (reference sequence). CDR3 loop: CASSLKAGGREQYF. The CDR3 nucleotides are TGTGCCAGCAGCCTGAAGGCCGGAGGACGCGAGCAGTACTTC. Supplemented by reference TRBV7-9 and TRBJ2-7, the full variable domain reads DTGVSQNPRHKITKRGQNVTFRCDPISEHNRLYWYRQTLGQGPEFLTYFQNEAQLEKSRLLSDRFSAERPKGSFSTLEIQRTEQGDSAMYLCASSLKAGGREQYFGPGTRLTVT.

CDR3 nucleotide sequence: TGTGCCAGCAGCGGAAGAGACAGGTATAACAATGAGCAGTTCTTC. Its protein is CASSGRDRYNNEQFF. The chain couples TRBV7-9 to TRBJ2-1; a possible D gene is TRBD1 (6 bases). The CDR3 is 15 amino acids. V was cut by 5 bases and J by 5 bases, with 16 bases left in between. CDR1 and CDR2 from the germline V gene are SEHNR and FQNEAQ (reference sequence).

This clonotype has a count of ten or more. The chain employs TRBV13 and TRBJ2-2, with D perhaps given as TRBD1 or TRBD2 (5 bases each). Deletions cut 3 bases from V and 3 bases from J, with 8 bases between. The CDR3 covers 14 residues. From germline, CDR1 is PRHDT and CDR2 FYEKMQ (reference sequence). CDR3 sequence: CASSLGTHTGELFF. The CDR3 DNA sequence: TGTGCCAGCAGCTTGGGGACCCACACCGGGGAGCTGTTTTTT.

The sample holds many counts of this clonotype. V and J are TRBV7-2 and TRBJ2-7, with 8 bases matching TRBD2. Germline V gene lookup returns CDR1 SGHTA and CDR2 FQGNSA. V shed 6 bases, J shed 2 bases, and the junction held 9 bases outside the gene matches. The CDR3 consists of 15 residues. The CDR3 reads CASSSGTRLTYEQYF. Here the CDR3 DNA reads TGTGCCAGCAGTTCTGGGACTAGGTTAACCTACGAGCAGTACTTC.

This clonotype was counted a few times. This chain joins TRBV20-1 and TRBJ2-1; D possibly corresponds to TRBD1 (6 bases). The CDR3 covers 15 residues. Germline V gives CDR1 DFQATT, CDR2 SNEGSKA (reference sequence). Between the trimmed V and J ends, which lost 4 bases and 9 bases, there was a span of 22 bases. This CDR3 reads CSAKPGQRPLLEQFF. Here the CDR3 DNA reads TGCAGTGCTAAACCTGGACAGCGGCCTTTGCTTGAGCAGTTCTTC.

V is TRBV5-1 and J is TRBJ2-7; 12 nucleotides agree with TRBD2. There are 15 residues in the CDR3. The germline V gene encodes CDR1 SGHRS and CDR2 YFSETQ. The junction had 3 bases not matched to a gene; V was cut back by 0 bases and J by 5 bases. CDR3 DNA: TGCGCCAGCAGCTTGGGGACTAGCGGGGTCCACGAGCAGTACTTC. It codes for CASSLGTSGVHEQYF.

The rearrangement links TRBV9 to TRBJ2-1; 8 positions agree with TRBD2. CDR1 and CDR2 from the germline V gene are SGDLS and YYNGEE. The CDR3 extends over 14 amino acids. V lost 4 bases to trimming and J lost 7 bases; unmatched junction nucleotides: 7. This CDR3 reads CASSPRTSLNEQFF. CDR3 nucleotide sequence: TGTGCCAGCAGCCCCCGGACTAGCTTGAATGAGCAGTTCTTC.

This clonotype was detected many times. The V gene is TRBV6-6, the J gene TRBJ2-1; 9 positions agree with TRBD2. J was trimmed by 7 bases and V by 0 bases; bases with no gene match: 4. Germline assignment: CDR1 MNHNY and CDR2 SVGAGI (reference sequence). The CDR3 sequence is 15 residues long. This chain's CDR3 is CASSYSGLAGNEQFF. DNA of the CDR3: TGTGCCAGCAGTTACTCAGGGCTAGCGGGGAATGAGCAGTTCTTC.

This clonotype was seen at least ten times. Its ends do not fully match the called genes, so a read error is possible. The V and J genes are TRBV5-1 and TRBJ1-1, with D hard to call. The germline gives CDR1 SGHRS, CDR2 YFSETQ. The CDR3 is 14 residues long. The CDR3 DNA sequence: TGTGCCAGCAGCTTAGAGCGGTTGAACACTGAAGCTTTCTTT. Translating it yields CASSLERLNTEAFF. The whole variable domain, filled in from reference TRBV5-1 and TRBJ1-1, reads KAGVTQTPRYLIKTRGQQVTLSCSPISGHRSVSWYQQTPGQGLQFLFEYFSETQRNKGNFPGRFSGRQFSNSRSEMNVSTLELGDSALYLCASSLERLNTEAFFGQGTRLTVV.

V usage is TRBV11-2 and J usage is TRBJ1-1, with a weak D call TRBD1 (6 bases). CDR1 is SGHAT and CDR2 is FQNNGV in the germline V gene. V dropped 1 base and J dropped 4 bases, with 13 bases sitting between them. The CDR3 totals 15 residues. The CDR3 spells CASSLALEGGTEAFF. The CDR3 nucleotides are TGTGCCAGCAGCTTAGCTTTGGAGGGGGGCACTGAAGCTTTCTTT.

Comments on this clonotype: A much larger clone sits a single nucleotide away, making a read error possible. CDR3 in amino acids: CAGSLAVVFSEQFF. Here the CDR3 DNA reads TGCGCCGGCAGCTTGGCGGTAGTTTTTAGTGAGCAGTTCTTC. This chain joins TRBV5-1 and TRBJ2-1, with unresolved D. Germline CDR1 and CDR2: SGHRS and YFSETQ. This CDR3 has 14 amino acids.

This chain connects TRBV5-1 to TRBJ1-2; possible D gene TRBD1, 5 bases. V lost 2 bases and J 3 bases, leaving 11 bases between the germline ends. The CDR3 is 14 residues long. Per germline, CDR1 SGHRS and CDR2 YFSETQ. CDR3: CASSFRSGDYGYTF. The CDR3 bases are TGCGCCAGCAGCTTCCGTTCGGGGGACTATGGCTACACCTTC.

The chain couples TRBV5-4 to TRBJ1-2; 7 bases are shared with TRBD1. This CDR3 comprises 17 residues. Germline assignment: CDR1 SGHNT and CDR2 YYREEE (reference sequence). V was pared by 6 bases and J by 3 bases, with 17 bases of the junction left unmatched. The CDR3 region is CASTELPGTAIYYGYTF. The DNA of the CDR3 is TGTGCCAGCACCGAATTACCCGGGACAGCCATCTACTATGGCTACACCTTC.

The chain employs TRBV28 and TRBJ2-5, with 7 bases that match TRBD1. The CDR3 consists of 14 residues. Unmatched junction bases numbered 8, after V lost 5 bases and J lost 5 bases. Germline V lookup: CDR1 MDHEN, CDR2 SYDVKM. The CDR3 DNA reads as TGTGCCAGCAGTCCTCGGGACAGTCGGGAGACCCAGTACTTC. The encoded protein is CASSPRDSRETQYF.

This clonotype was observed a few times. The gene calls are TRBV6-2 or TRBV6-3 and TRBJ2-7; possibly TRBD2 for D (5 bases). This CDR3 comprises 12 residues. V dropped 8 bases and J dropped 6 bases, with 14 bases sitting between them. Germline CDR1 is MNHEY and CDR2 is SVGEGT. The CDR3: CASPGRGGEQYF. As DNA, the CDR3 is TGTGCCAGCCCCGGACGGGGTGGCGAGCAGTACTTC.

The genes are TRBV5-1 and TRBJ1-6; D not certain. The V end was cut by 0 bases, the J end by 14 bases, with 12 bases between. The CDR3 spans 13 residues. Germline V gives CDR1 SGHRS, CDR2 YFSETQ. CDR3 in amino acids: CASSLAEGLALHF. Here the CDR3 DNA reads TGCGCCAGCAGCTTGGCCGAAGGGTTGGCCCTCCACTTT.

The J gene is TRBJ2-3, the V gene TRBV5-1; D gene uncertain. V was trimmed by 0 bases and J by 5 bases, leaving 16 bases between them. Germline CDR1 and CDR2: SGHRS and YFSETQ. This CDR3 has 16 amino acids. Here the CDR3 DNA reads TGCGCCAGCAGCTTGGAGGTTTTCAAGAAGGGAGATACGCAGTATTTT. Translating gives CASSLEVFKKGDTQYF. Using reference TRBV5-1 and TRBJ2-3 for the parts outside the CDR3, the full variable domain is KAGVTQTPRYLIKTRGQQVTLSCSPISGHRSVSWYQQTPGQGLQFLFEYFSETQRNKGNFPGRFSGRQFSNSRSEMNVSTLELGDSALYLCASSLEVFKKGDTQYFGPGTRLTVL.